The 12 T cell receptor beta chains presented below share a single source sample, sequenced in a study of blood T cell repertoires in COVID-19. Produced via immunoSEQ multiplex PCR; TCRdb's table is partial and in-frame only. The data hold more than 65,000 clones, with approximately 80% observed a single time. The sequenced sample was peripheral blood. All receptors derive from a human donor in a cohort sampled during active COVID-19.

The chain combines TRBV6-5 with TRBJ2-2, with a weak D call TRBD1 (6 bases). V was pared by 6 bases and J by 3 bases, with 14 bases between. The germline V gene has CDR1 MNHEY and CDR2 SVGAGI. The CDR3 contains 15 residues. The CDR3 sequence is CASRGTPGDTGELFF. The CDR3, as DNA: TGTGCCAGCAGGGGGACACCCGGGGACACCGGGGAGCTGTTTTTT.

The chain is built from TRBV2 and TRBJ1-2; 8 bases map to TRBD1. This CDR3 spans 13 amino acids. CDR1 is SNHLY, CDR2 FYNNEI, per germline. Trimming removed 2 bases from V and 8 bases from J; junction bases left unmatched: 4. In nucleotides, the CDR3 is TGTGCCAGCAGTGAACAACAGGGGGTAGGCTACACCTTC. It is translated as CASSEQQGVGYTF.

The table lists this clone with a count of one. This chain connects TRBV7-9 to TRBJ2-7, with TRBD2 identical over 7 bases. This CDR3 spans 14 amino acids. Germline V gene sequence: CDR1 SEHNR, CDR2 FQNEAQ (reference sequence). V trimming: 1 base; J trimming: 2 bases; junction bases outside the gene matches: 2. In DNA form, the CDR3 reads TGTGCCAGCAGCTTAGGGGAGGGACCCTACGAGCAGTACTTC. This codes for CASSLGEGPYEQYF. Combining the CDR3 with reference TRBV7-9 and TRBJ2-7 gives the whole variable domain DTGVSQNPRHKITKRGQNVTFRCDPISEHNRLYWYRQTLGQGPEFLTYFQNEAQLEKSRLLSDRFSAERPKGSFSTLEIQRTEQGDSAMYLCASSLGEGPYEQYFGPGTRLTVT.

The V and J genes are TRBV19 and TRBJ1-5, with a weak D call TRBD1 (5 bases). V was cut by 0 bases and J by 7 bases, with 13 bases left in between. The CDR3 length is 15 residues. Germline lookup yields CDR1 LNHDA and CDR2 SQIVND (reference sequence). This CDR3 reads CASSIDRREGQPQHF. The CDR3, as DNA: TGTGCCAGTAGTATAGATCGCAGGGAAGGCCAGCCCCAGCATTTT.

This chain links TRBV9 with TRBJ1-2, with TRBD1 matching over 9 bases. The CDR3 extends over 14 amino acids. Germline V lookup: CDR1 SGDLS, CDR2 YYNGEE. The J segment lost 4 bases and the V segment lost 1 base, leaving 2 bases of the junction unmatched. For the CDR3, the DNA is TGTGCCAGCAGCGTAAGGGACAGGGCCTATGGCTACACCTTC. It translates to CASSVRDRAYGYTF.

The CDR3 reads CASSPTGPHTDTQYF. CDR3 DNA sequence: TGCGCCAGCAGCCCCACAGGCCCACACACAGATACGCAGTATTTT. The chain has TRBV5-1 and TRBJ2-3; TRBD1 might be the D (5 bases). V lost 4 bases, J lost 2 bases, and 14 bases lay in between. CDR1 is SGHRS, CDR2 YFSETQ, per germline. The CDR3 consists of 15 residues.

The chain combines TRBV19 with TRBJ2-6, with D maybe TRBD2 (6 bases). The CDR3 totals 17 residues. V was clipped by 3 bases and J by 0 bases, with 12 bases between them. The germline V gene has CDR1 LNHDA and CDR2 SQIVND (reference sequence). The CDR3 DNA is TGTGCCAGTAGTATGGGGACTCTGCTCTCTGGGGCCAACGTCCTGACTTTC. Its translation: CASSMGTLLSGANVLTF.

The gene calls are TRBV5-6 and TRBJ2-3; tentative D call: TRBD1 (5 bases). Germline V gene lookup returns CDR1 SGHDT and CDR2 YYEEEE. The CDR3 sequence is 15 residues long. Trimming removed 0 bases from V and 0 bases from J, with 8 bases in between. The CDR3 coding sequence is TGTGCCAGCAGCTTGGAAGGGGCTAGCACAGATACGCAGTATTTT. The encoded protein is CASSLEGASTDTQYF.

The J gene is TRBJ2-5, the V gene TRBV3-1 (or the pseudogene TRBV3-2); D might be TRBD2 (6 bases). CDR3 size: 13 residues. Germline V gene sequence: CDR1 LGHDT, CDR2 YNNKEL (reference sequence). V lost 5 bases, J lost 4 bases, and 11 bases lay in between. CDR3 bases: TGTGCCAGCAGCGGTCGAGCGGGAGAGACCCAGTACTTC. Translation gives CASSGRAGETQYF.

The gene calls are TRBV3-1 (or the pseudogene TRBV3-2) and TRBJ1-1; D is unresolved. V was trimmed by 4 bases and J by 1 base, leaving 10 bases between them. The CDR3 covers 14 residues. The germline V gene has CDR1 LGHDT and CDR2 YNNKEL (reference sequence). In nucleotides, the CDR3 is TGTGCCAGCAGCCGGGGAGGGTCGAACACTGAAGCTTTCTTT. Its translation is CASSRGGSNTEAFF.

This chain joins TRBV5-5 and TRBJ1-2; 10 bases match TRBD1. The ends lost 3 bases at V and 5 bases at J; junction bases unmatched: 4. The CDR3 consists of 14 residues. From germline, CDR1 is SGHKS and CDR2 YYEKEE (reference sequence). The CDR3 bases are TGTGCCAGCAGCTCCCAGGGACAGGGGTATGGCTACACCTTC. Residues: CASSSQGQGYGYTF. The whole variable domain, filled in from reference TRBV5-5 and TRBJ1-2, reads DAGVTQSPTHLIKTRGQQVTLRCSPISGHKSVSWYQQVLGQGPQFIFQYYEKEERGRGNFPDRFSARQFPNYSSELNVNALLLGDSALYLCASSSQGQGYGYTFGSGTRLTVV.

Written as DNA, the CDR3 is TGCGCCAGCAGCGGGGGGACAGGGTCTAACTATGGCTACACCTTC. It yields the protein CASSGGTGSNYGYTF. This sequence joins TRBV5-1 and TRBJ1-2; 9 bases match TRBD1. The germline CDR1 and CDR2 sequences are SGHRS and YFSETQ. CDR3 length: 15 amino acids. The ends lost 4 bases at V and 0 bases at J; junction bases unmatched: 4. Supplemented by reference TRBV5-1 and TRBJ1-2, the full variable domain reads KAGVTQTPRYLIKTRGQQVTLSCSPISGHRSVSWYQQTPGQGLQFLFEYFSETQRNKGNFPGRFSGRQFSNSRSEMNVSTLELGDSALYLCASSGGTGSNYGYTFGSGTRLTVV.